The next 12 T cell receptor beta chains were all read from a single sample in a study of T-cell reconstitution after alpha-beta-depleted transplantation in children. A TCRbeta library incorporating unique molecular identifiers was prepared. MiXCR, run by TCRdb on the PCR reads, gives a single entry per CDR3 protein. The table includes some 300,000 distinct CDR3 sequences, 10% detected once. This material consisted of PBMCs from the stem cell graft donor, taken from the stem cell graft. Receptors originate from a human donor who donated a stem cell graft to a child with acute lymphoblastic leukemia.

The chain recombines TRBV4-2 with TRBJ2-4, with 9 nucleotides matching TRBD1. Germline lookup yields CDR1 LGHNA and CDR2 YNFKEQ. V lost 0 bases and J lost 3; bases outside the gene matches: 6. This CDR3 contains 17 residues. The CDR3 protein is CASSQDNTGGFKNIQYF. The DNA of the CDR3 is TGTGCCAGCAGCCAAGATAATACAGGGGGCTTCAAAAACATTCAGTACTTC.

The J gene is TRBJ2-3, the V gene TRBV4-3; 13 positions agree with TRBD2. This CDR3 comprises 17 residues. Germline CDR1 reads LGHNA; CDR2 reads YSLEER. With V trimmed by 0 bases and J by 5 bases, 5 bases remained unmatched. Here the CDR3 reads CASSQDGLAGVQDTQYF. The CDR3 coding sequence is TGCGCCAGCAGCCAAGACGGACTAGCGGGAGTACAAGATACGCAGTATTTT.

The V call is TRBV5-1, the J call TRBJ2-7, with 9 bases aligning to TRBD1. Germline lookup yields CDR1 SGHRS and CDR2 YFSETQ. There are 15 residues in the CDR3. The J segment lost 6 bases and the V segment lost 3 bases, leaving 10 bases of the junction unmatched. The CDR3 DNA reads TGCGCCAGCAGCTCAGCGGACAGGGGCCCTATCGAGCAGTACTTC. Its protein is CASSSADRGPIEQYF.

The V gene is TRBV20-1, the J gene TRBJ1-4; D call uncertain. Trimming removed 3 bases at V and 8 bases at J, with 7 bases between. CDR1 DFQATT and CDR2 SNEGSKA come from the germline V gene (reference sequence). The CDR3 loop spans 11 amino acids. The CDR3 DNA reads TGCAGTGCTAGCTGGGGAGAAAAACTGTTTTTT. Its protein is CSASWGEKLFF.

V and J are TRBV5-6 and TRBJ2-7, with a weak D call TRBD1 (6 bases). Germline V gene lookup returns CDR1 SGHDT and CDR2 YYEEEE. Trimming shortened V by 4 bases and J by 1 base, and 18 bases separated the two germline ends. The CDR3 contains 16 residues. The CDR3 is CASSPKPPDSSYEQYF. Here the CDR3 DNA reads TGTGCCAGCAGCCCTAAACCCCCGGACAGTTCCTACGAGCAGTACTTC.

The V and J genes are TRBV12-3 or TRBV12-4 and TRBJ2-7, with 10 bases that match TRBD1. The CDR3 is made up of 15 amino acids. The J segment lost 6 bases and the V segment lost 4 bases, leaving 9 bases of the junction unmatched. The DNA of the CDR3 is TGTGCCAGCAGTTGGACCGGGACAGGGGTGTTCGAGCAGTACTTC. It codes for CASSWTGTGVFEQYF.

The rearrangement uses TRBV7-2 and TRBJ2-1, with D possibly TRBD2 on 6 matching bases. CDR3 length: 16 amino acids. Germline V gene lookup returns CDR1 SGHTA and CDR2 FQGNSA. With 3 bases removed from V and 2 bases from J, the gap between germline ends came to 14 bases. CDR3: CASSFGGTPPYNEQFF. The DNA of the CDR3 is TGTGCCAGCAGCTTTGGGGGGACTCCTCCCTACAATGAGCAGTTCTTC. The full variable domain, in which reference TRBV7-2 and TRBJ2-1 provide the parts outside the CDR3, is GAGVSQSPSNKVTEKGKDVELRCDPISGHTALYWYRQSLGQGLEFLIYFQGNSAPDKSGLPSDRFSAERTGGSVSTLTIQRTQQEDSAVYLCASSFGGTPPYNEQFFGPGTRLTVL.

This clonotype has a count of ten or more. The chain has TRBV7-2 and TRBJ2-7; D gene uncertain. CDR1 and CDR2 from the germline V gene are SGHTA and FQGNSA. This CDR3 spans 11 amino acids. The V gene lost 4 bases and the J gene lost 4 bases, with 5 bases spanning the gap. The CDR3: CASSSLYEQYF. The CDR3 nucleotides read TGTGCCAGCAGCTCCCTATACGAGCAGTACTTC.

Ten or more counts support this clonotype. The CDR3 DNA sequence: TGTGCCAGCAGGGACCTGGGACACTCAGGGGACTACGAGCAGTACTTC. It specifies CASRDLGHSGDYEQYF. The gene calls are TRBV27 and TRBJ2-7, with D perhaps matching TRBD1 (6 bases). From germline, CDR1 is MNHEY and CDR2 SMNVEV (reference sequence). Trimming stripped 6 bases from V and 3 bases from J, with 21 bases between. The CDR3 loop spans 16 amino acids.

A few counts support this clonotype. J is TRBJ2-2 and V is TRBV7-3, with D maybe TRBD2 (6 bases). Trimming removed 4 bases at V and 0 bases at J, with 12 bases between. Germline V gene sequence: CDR1 SGHTA, CDR2 FQGTGA. The CDR3 extends over 16 amino acids. The CDR3 here is CASSSLASANTGELFF. CDR3 nucleotide sequence: TGTGCCAGCAGCTCTCTAGCGTCTGCGAACACCGGGGAGCTGTTTTTT.

This clonotype has only a few counts. The chain links TRBV27 to TRBJ2-5; D might be TRBD1 or TRBD2, each matching 5 bases. Trimming left V 5 bases short and J 4 bases short, with 14 bases between. The germline gives CDR1 MNHEY, CDR2 SMNVEV (reference sequence). This CDR3 has 14 residues. The chain's CDR3 is CASSGTYRGETQYF. In DNA form, the CDR3 reads TGTGCCAGCAGTGGGACCTACCGGGGAGAGACCCAGTACTTC.

This clonotype showed up many times. The CDR3 spells CASSLRGVNEQFF. CDR3 nucleotide sequence: TGTGCCAGCAGCTTAAGGGGGGTCAATGAGCAGTTCTTC. The chain couples TRBV7-2 to TRBJ2-1, with D possibly called TRBD1 or TRBD2 (6 bases each). Trimming pared 2 bases from V and 6 bases from J, leaving 8 bases between. Germline V gene sequence: CDR1 SGHTA, CDR2 FQGNSA. The length of the CDR3 is 13 residues.